One and the same sample provided the 21 T cell receptor beta chains below, sequenced in a study of T-cell reconstitution after alpha-beta-depleted transplantation in children. This sample's TCRbeta library carried unique molecular identifier barcodes. MiXCR, applied by TCRdb to the PCR reads, yields one record per CDR3 protein. The sample lists around 410,000 distinct CDR3 sequences, under 13% seen once, with approximately 5% in the top ten. The sample here was PBMCs from the stem cell graft donor, taken from the stem cell graft. The receptors were sampled from a human donor who donated a stem cell graft to a child with acute myeloid leukemia.

There are a few counts of this clonotype. The rearrangement uses TRBV3-1 and TRBJ1-5; no definite D call. With 1 base removed from V and 7 bases from J, the gap between germline ends came to 11 bases. The germline CDR1 and CDR2 sequences are LGHDT and YNNKEL (reference sequence). The CDR3 consists of 14 residues. CDR3 DNA sequence: TGTGCCAGCAGCCAAGGTCGGGGAGGCCAGCCCCAGCATTTT. It codes for CASSQGRGGQPQHF.

The table lists this clonotype with a few counts. The rearrangement links TRBV12-3 or TRBV12-4 to TRBJ1-4; 11 bases line up with TRBD1. The V gene end was trimmed by 5 bases and the J gene end by 14 bases; junction bases not matched to a gene: 10. The CDR3 loop spans 14 amino acids. In DNA form, the CDR3 reads TGTGCCAGCAGTGCGGGACAGGGGGAAAATCGGCTGTTTTTT. Translation gives CASSAGQGENRLFF.

Only a few counts were recorded for this clonotype. The V and J genes are TRBV6-4 and TRBJ2-7; D unresolved. The V gene's germline CDR1 is MRHNA and CDR2 SNTAGT. This CDR3 comprises 16 residues. Trimming removed 0 bases from V and 0 bases from J, with 12 bases in between. CDR3 sequence reads: CASSDSGNRSSYEQYV. In DNA form, the CDR3 reads TGTGCCAGCAGTGACTCGGGCAACCGGAGCTCCTACGAGCAGTACGTC.

This clonotype was seen more than once but under ten times. The chain employs TRBV10-3 and TRBJ2-7, with unresolved D. Trimming left V 6 bases short and J 2 bases short, with 11 bases between. The CDR3 extends over 13 amino acids. CDR1 and CDR2 (germline): ENHRY, SYGVKD. For the CDR3, the DNA is TGTGCCATCAGCGAAACACAGCCCTACGAGCAGTACGTC. Protein sequence: CAISETQPYEQYV.

This clonotype occurred a few times. The chain uses TRBV4-3 and TRBJ2-7, with 8 bases that match TRBD1. CDR3 length: 15 amino acids. Germline CDR1 reads LGHNA; CDR2 reads YSLEER. The V gene end was trimmed by 0 bases and the J gene end by 1 base; junction bases not matched to a gene: 2. CDR3 bases: TGCGCCAGCAGCCAAGAGACAGGGGCTTCCTACGAGCAGTACTTC. Translated: CASSQETGASYEQYF.

This clonotype was found a few times. The rearrangement links TRBV6-1 to TRBJ2-7; weak D call: TRBD1 (6 bases). From germline, CDR1 is MNHNS and CDR2 SASEGT. The CDR3 has 13 amino acids. V was trimmed by 1 base and J by 3 bases, leaving 7 bases between them. The DNA for the CDR3 is TGTGCCAGCAGTGAAGGACAGGACTACGAGCAGTACGTC. It translates to CASSEGQDYEQYV.

A note on this clonotype: A much more abundant neighbour one base away suggests this may be a read error. The chain employs TRBV10-3 and TRBJ2-4; TRBD1 might be the D (6 bases). CDR3 size: 16 residues. Germline V gene lookup returns CDR1 ENHRY and CDR2 SYGVKD. The chain's CDR3 is CAISESGDGGKNSQYF. The CDR3 DNA follows: TGTGCCATCAGTGAGTCCGGGGATGGGGGCAAAAACAGTCAGTACTTC.

This clonotype has more than one count but fewer than ten. The chain has TRBV4-1 and TRBJ1-2; TRBD1 matches at 9 bases. Germline values: CDR1 MGHRA, CDR2 YSYEKL. The CDR3 is 15 residues long. Germline trimming cut 0 bases from V and 8 bases from J; bases unmatched to any gene: 7. The CDR3, as DNA: TGCGCCAGCAGCCAAGAGAGGACAGGGGTTTACGGCTACACCTTC. This translates into CASSQERTGVYGYTF.

The chain couples TRBV20-1 to TRBJ2-2; TRBD1 might be the D (5 bases). Per the germline V gene, CDR1 is DFQATT and CDR2 is SNEGSKA (reference sequence). V shed 1 base and J shed 4 bases, with 10 bases lying between them. CDR3 length: 14 amino acids. CDR3 sequence reads: CSARGQSTTGELFF. The CDR3 nucleotides read TGCAGTGCTAGAGGACAGAGTACCACCGGGGAGCTGTTTTTT.

V usage is TRBV12-3 or TRBV12-4 and J usage is TRBJ2-1; D could derive from TRBD1 or TRBD2 (7 bases each). V lost 3 bases and J lost 14, with 14 bases in between. This CDR3 has 12 residues. CDR3 loop: CASSFGSGGEFF. The CDR3 DNA is TGTGCCAGCAGTTTCGGGTCAGGGGGGGAGTTCTTC.

This clonotype was counted between two and nine times. V is TRBV2 and J is TRBJ2-1, with no clear D. V lost 6 bases to trimming and J lost 3 bases, with 6 bases between them. This CDR3 has 12 amino acids. Germline V lookup: CDR1 SNHLY, CDR2 FYNNEI. CDR3 sequence reads: CASRPYYNEQFF. Written as DNA, the CDR3 is TGTGCCAGCAGACCCTACTACAATGAGCAGTTCTTC. Supplemented by reference TRBV2 and TRBJ2-1, the full variable domain reads EPEVTQTPSHQVTQMGQEVILRCVPISNHLYFYWYRQILGQKVEFLVSFYNNEISEKSEIFDDQFSVERPDGSNFTLKIRSTKLEDSAMYFCASRPYYNEQFFGPGTRLTVL.

This clonotype has a single count. The rearrangement joins TRBV11-2 to TRBJ2-1, with 8 nucleotides matching TRBD2. In germline, CDR1 is SGHAT, CDR2 FQNNGV. J lost 6 bases, V lost 5 bases, and 15 bases had no gene match. The CDR3 consists of 17 residues. The CDR3 protein is CASSTTKAGVSSNEQFF. The CDR3 DNA follows: TGTGCCAGCAGCACTACAAAAGCGGGAGTGTCAAGCAATGAGCAGTTCTTC.

V gene TRBV11-2 combines with J gene TRBJ2-4, with 8 bases lining up with TRBD2. Losses at the gene ends were 4 bases for V and 3 bases for J; bases not matched to a gene: 5. Germline V CDR1 and CDR2: SGHAT, FQNNGV. This CDR3 comprises 15 residues. CDR3 bases: TGTGCCAGCAGCTCCCAGGGACTAGTCAAAAACATTCAGTACTTC. Amino acid sequence: CASSSQGLVKNIQYF.

The chain couples TRBV20-1 to TRBJ1-1; 12 nucleotides match TRBD1. This CDR3 has 12 residues. Trimming removed 7 bases from V and 11 bases from J; junction bases left unmatched: 8. The germline V gene has CDR1 DFQATT and CDR2 SNEGSKA (reference sequence). CDR3 in DNA: TGCAGTGTTTGGGACAGGGGGCTGTATGCTTTCTTT. Its translation: CSVWDRGLYAFF.

The rearrangement links TRBV28 to TRBJ2-7; a possible D gene is TRBD2 (6 bases). V dropped 3 bases and J dropped 7 bases, with 28 bases sitting between them. CDR3 length: 18 amino acids. Germline CDR1 MDHEN, CDR2 SYDVKM. CDR3 DNA sequence: TGTGCCAGCAGTTTTAGTTATCCCGGGACTGGCAGGTATAGGGAGCAGTACTTC. Translating it yields CASSFSYPGTGRYREQYF.

This clonotype turned up a few times. The rearrangement joins TRBV5-1 to TRBJ2-7; 11 bases fit TRBD2. The germline V gene has CDR1 SGHRS and CDR2 YFSETQ. V was clipped by 4 bases and J by 5 bases; unmatched bases: 11. The CDR3 sequence is 16 residues long. The CDR3 DNA sequence: TGCGCCAGCAGCCCAACCGGTAGCGGGGGGGCTGACGAGCAGTACGTC. Translating it yields CASSPTGSGGADEQYV.

This clonotype turned up a few times. The chain is built from TRBV20-1 and TRBJ2-7; D remains unclear. Trimming cost V 4 bases and J 2 bases, with 12 bases left between them. Germline V gives CDR1 DFQATT, CDR2 SNEGSKA (reference sequence). The CDR3 runs to 13 residues. The DNA for the CDR3 is TGCAGTGCTACGACATTCAGTGCCTACGAGCAGTACTTC. It is translated as CSATTFSAYEQYF.

The chain joins TRBV4-2 to TRBJ2-5, with 12 bases identical to TRBD2. V gave up 4 bases and J gave up 1 base; unmatched junction bases: 4. The germline CDR1 and CDR2 sequences are LGHNA and YNFKEQ. The CDR3 length is 16 residues. CDR3 protein: CASSLLAGGVQETQYF. The CDR3 DNA is TGTGCCAGCAGCCTTCTAGCGGGGGGGGTCCAAGAGACCCAGTACTTC.

This clonotype has more than one count but fewer than ten. This chain links TRBV29-1 with TRBJ2-7; 11 bases map to TRBD2. Trimming removed 6 bases from V and 3 bases from J; junction bases left unmatched: 7. CDR1 and CDR2 from the germline V gene are SQVTM and ANQGSEA. This CDR3 has 14 residues. In DNA form, the CDR3 reads TGCAGCGTCCTGACTAGCGGGAAGGACTACGAGCAGTACTTC. Residues: CSVLTSGKDYEQYF.

This clonotype came up a few times. The CDR3 is CASSYWGTGVTGELFF. The CDR3 nucleotides are TGTGCCAGCAGCTACTGGGGGACAGGGGTGACCGGGGAGCTGTTTTTT. The rearrangement uses TRBV7-8 and TRBJ2-2, with 10 bases matching TRBD1. Germline lookup yields CDR1 SGHVS and CDR2 FQNEAQ. With V trimmed by 4 bases and J by 5 bases, 7 bases remained unmatched. The CDR3 sequence is 16 residues long.

The chain employs TRBV7-8 and TRBJ1-1, with D possibly being TRBD1 (5 bases). Germline lookup yields CDR1 SGHVS and CDR2 FQNEAQ. Trimming stripped 1 base from V and 0 bases from J, with 9 bases between. This CDR3 contains 15 residues. DNA of the CDR3: TGTGCCAGCAGCTTAGAGCCGGACATGAACACTGAAGCTTTCTTT. This gives the protein CASSLEPDMNTEAFF. The entire variable domain, with the rest obtained from reference TRBV7-8 and TRBJ1-1, is as follows: GAGVSQSPRYKVAKRGQDVALRCDPISGHVSLFWYQQALGQGPEFLTYFQNEAQLDKSGLPSDRFFAERPEGSVSTLKIQRTQQEDSAVYLCASSLEPDMNTEAFFGQGTRLTVV.